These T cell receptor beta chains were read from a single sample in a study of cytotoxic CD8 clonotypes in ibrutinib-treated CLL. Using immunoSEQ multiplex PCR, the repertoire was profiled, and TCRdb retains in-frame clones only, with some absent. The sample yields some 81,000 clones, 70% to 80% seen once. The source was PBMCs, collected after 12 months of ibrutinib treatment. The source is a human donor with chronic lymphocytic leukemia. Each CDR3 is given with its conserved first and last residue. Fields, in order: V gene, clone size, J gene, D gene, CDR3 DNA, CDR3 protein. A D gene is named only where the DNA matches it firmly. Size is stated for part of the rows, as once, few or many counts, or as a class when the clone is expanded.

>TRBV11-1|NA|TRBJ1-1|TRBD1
TGTGCCAGCAGGTGGGGGACAGGGCGGGTCACTGAAGCTTTCTTT
CASRWGTGRVTEAFF
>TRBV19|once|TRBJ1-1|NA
TGTGCCAGTAGTATTGGAGGAAATATGAACACTGAAGCTTTCTTT
CASSIGGNMNTEAFF
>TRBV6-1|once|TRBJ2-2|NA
TGTGCCCTCCGGGCGTCCGGGGAGCTGTTTTTT
CALRASGELFF
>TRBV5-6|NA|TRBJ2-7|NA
TGTGCCAGCAGCCCCATCGGACAGTCCTACGAGCAGTACTTC
CASSPIGQSYEQYF
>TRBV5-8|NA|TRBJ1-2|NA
TGTGCCAGCAGCCCCGCAGAACGATATGGCTACACCTTC
CASSPAERYGYTF
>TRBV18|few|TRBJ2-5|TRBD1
TGTGCCAGCTCACCAATGGGGGACAGCCAAGAGACCCAGTACTTC
CASSPMGDSQETQYF
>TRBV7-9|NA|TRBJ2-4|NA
TGTGCCAGCAGCTTAGGCGGGGCAGGGGTCGGGAACATTCAGTACTTC
CASSLGGAGVGNIQYF
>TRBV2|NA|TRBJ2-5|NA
TGTGCCAGCGTTGCTACCAGAATCCAAGAGACCCAGTACTTC
CASVATRIQETQYF
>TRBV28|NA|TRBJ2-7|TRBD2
TGTGCCAGCACGGGGGGGACCCTGGTGGGTGAGCAGTACTTC
CASTGGTLVGEQYF
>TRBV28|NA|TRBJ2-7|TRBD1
TGTGCCAGCAGCCCCGGACAGGGGGCGATGGGTTACGAGCAGTACTTC
CASSPGQGAMGYEQYF
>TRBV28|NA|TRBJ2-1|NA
TGTGCCAGCAGGCAAAGGAATGAGCAGTTCTTC
CASRQRNEQFF
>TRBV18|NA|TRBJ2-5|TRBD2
TGTGCCAGCTCACCACCGGCGGGGGATCTTGAGACCCAGTACTTC
CASSPPAGDLETQYF
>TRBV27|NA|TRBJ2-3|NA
TGTGCCAGCAGTACAGTTGGGGCAGATACGCAGTATTTT
CASSTVGADTQYF
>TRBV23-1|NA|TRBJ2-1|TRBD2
TGCGCCAGCAGTCTAGTTAGCGGGGGGGCCCATGAGCAGTTCTTC
CASSLVSGGAHEQFF
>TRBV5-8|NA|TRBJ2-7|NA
TGTGCCAGCGGACGCTACGAGCAGTACTTC
CASGRYEQYF
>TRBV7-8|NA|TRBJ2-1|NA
TGTGCCAGCAGCTTAGCGGGGGGCAATGAGCAGTTCTTC
CASSLAGGNEQFF
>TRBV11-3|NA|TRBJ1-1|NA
TGTGCCAGCAGCTTAGATGGGGGGACGAACACTGAAGCTTTCTTT
CASSLDGGTNTEAFF
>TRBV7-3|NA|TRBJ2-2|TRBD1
TGTGCCAGCAGCTTAGGACAGGGAAACACCGGGGAGCTGTTTTTT
CASSLGQGNTGELFF
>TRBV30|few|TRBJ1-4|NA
TGTGCCTGGAGTCCTGGTTACCATGAAAAACTGTTTTTT
CAWSPGYHEKLFF
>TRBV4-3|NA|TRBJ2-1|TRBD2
TGCGCCAGCAGCCAAGGACTAGCGGGGTCCTACAATGAGCAGTTCTTC
CASSQGLAGSYNEQFF
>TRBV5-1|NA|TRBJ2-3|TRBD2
TGCGCCAGCTTCCGGACTAGCGGCACAGATACGCAGTATTTT
CASFRTSGTDTQYF
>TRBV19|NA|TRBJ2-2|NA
TGTGCCAGTACCCCTGGGGGGGCAGGGAGGACCGGGGAGCTGTTTTTT
CASTPGGAGRTGELFF
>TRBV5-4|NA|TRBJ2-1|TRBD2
TGTGCCAGCAGCGAAGTTAGCGGGAGGTTCTACAATGAGCAGTTCTTC
CASSEVSGRFYNEQFF
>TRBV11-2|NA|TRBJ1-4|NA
TGTGCCAGCAGCGGGAGAACTAATGAAAAACTGTTTTTT
CASSGRTNEKLFF
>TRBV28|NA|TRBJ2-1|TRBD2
TGTGCCAGCAGTTTGTCGTTCGGGGGGTGGGCAGCCAACAATGAGCAGTTCTTC
CASSLSFGGWAANNEQFF
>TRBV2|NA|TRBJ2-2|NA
TGTGCCAGCAGGAGTCGGACGAACACCGGGGAGCTGTTTTTT
CASRSRTNTGELFF
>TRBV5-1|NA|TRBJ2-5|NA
TGCGCCAGCAGCTTTGGGGGCGGGGAGACCCAGTACTTC
CASSFGGGETQYF
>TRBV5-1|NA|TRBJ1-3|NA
TGCGCCAGCAGCGGCAGCAGCTCTGGAAACACCATATATTTT
CASSGSSSGNTIYF
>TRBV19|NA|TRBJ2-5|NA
TGTGCCAGTAGTCCAGACAGAGAGACCCAGTACTTC
CASSPDRETQYF
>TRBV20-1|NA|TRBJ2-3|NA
TGCAGTGCTAGCCGTAGGGATACGCAGTATTTT
CSASRRDTQYF
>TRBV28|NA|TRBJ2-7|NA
TGTGCCAGCGGTGGAGTATTCCCCTACGAGCAGTACTTC
CASGGVFPYEQYF
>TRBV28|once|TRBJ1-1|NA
TGTGCCAGCAGTTTTAGGTATGTGCGGCTGGGGTCTGAAGCTTTCTTT
CASSFRYVRLGSEAFF
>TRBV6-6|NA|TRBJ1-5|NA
TGTGCCAGCAGTTACGGACAGCGCAATCAGCCCCAGCATTTT
CASSYGQRNQPQHF
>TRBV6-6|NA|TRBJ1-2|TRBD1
TGTGCCAGCAGTTACTCGACCAGGGGGCGCGGAGGCTACACCTTC
CASSYSTRGRGGYTF
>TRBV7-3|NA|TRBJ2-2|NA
TGTGCCAGCAGCTTAAATCGCCAGCTAAACACCGGGGAGCTGTTTTTT
CASSLNRQLNTGELFF
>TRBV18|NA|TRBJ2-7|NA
TGTGCCAGCTCGCTGGGGGACTACGAGCAGTACTTC
CASSLGDYEQYF
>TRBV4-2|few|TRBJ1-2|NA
TGTGCCAGCAGCCCCCGAGAAGGGGGGAACTATGGCTACACCTTC
CASSPREGGNYGYTF
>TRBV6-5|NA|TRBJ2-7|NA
TGTGCCAGCAGTCCACTGACATGGGGCGAGCAGTACTTC
CASSPLTWGEQYF
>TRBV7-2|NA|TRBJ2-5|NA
TGTGCCAGCAGCTTTCAGCACAGCCAAGAGACCCAGTACTTC
CASSFQHSQETQYF
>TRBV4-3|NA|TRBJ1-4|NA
TGCGCCAGCAGCCAAGAAGGGGCAGGCCTTAATGAAAAACTGTTTTTT
CASSQEGAGLNEKLFF
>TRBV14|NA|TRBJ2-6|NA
TGTGCCAGCAGCCAGAGGCCCTTGGTCTTCTCTGGGGCCAACGTCCTGACTTTC
CASSQRPLVFSGANVLTF
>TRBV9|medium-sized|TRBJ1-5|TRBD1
TGTGCCAGCAGCGTAGGGTGGCAGGGGGATCAGCCCCAGCATTTT
CASSVGWQGDQPQHF
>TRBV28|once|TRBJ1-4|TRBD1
TGTGCCAGCAGTCCCGACAGGGTTGGTAATGAAAAACTGTTTTTT
CASSPDRVGNEKLFF
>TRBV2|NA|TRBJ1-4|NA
TGTGCCAGCAGGGAGATACAGGGAAGGGATGAAAAACTGTTTTTT
CASREIQGRDEKLFF
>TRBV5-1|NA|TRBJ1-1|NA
TGCGCCAGCAGCCAGCAGGCAACGAACACTGAAGCTTTCTTT
CASSQQATNTEAFF
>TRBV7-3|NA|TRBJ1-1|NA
TGTGCCAGCAGCCTAACGGGGAGGAACACTGAAGCTTTCTTT
CASSLTGRNTEAFF